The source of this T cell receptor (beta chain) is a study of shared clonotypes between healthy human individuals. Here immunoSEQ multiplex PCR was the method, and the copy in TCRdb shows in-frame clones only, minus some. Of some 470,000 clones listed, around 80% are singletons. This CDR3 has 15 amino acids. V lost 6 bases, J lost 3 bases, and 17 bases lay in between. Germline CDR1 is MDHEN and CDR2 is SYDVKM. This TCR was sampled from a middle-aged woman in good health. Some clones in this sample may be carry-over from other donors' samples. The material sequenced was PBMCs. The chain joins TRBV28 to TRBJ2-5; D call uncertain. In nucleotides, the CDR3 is TGTGCCAGCAGCACCCCACGGACGGCCAAAGAGACCCAGTACTTC. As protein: CASSTPRTAKETQYF. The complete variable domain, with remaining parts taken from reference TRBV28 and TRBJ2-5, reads DVKVTQSSRYLVKRTGEKVFLECVQDMDHENMFWYRQDPGLGLRLIYFSYDVKMKEKGDIPEGYSVSREKKERFSLILESASTNQTSMYLCASSTPRTAKETQYFGPGTRLLVL.